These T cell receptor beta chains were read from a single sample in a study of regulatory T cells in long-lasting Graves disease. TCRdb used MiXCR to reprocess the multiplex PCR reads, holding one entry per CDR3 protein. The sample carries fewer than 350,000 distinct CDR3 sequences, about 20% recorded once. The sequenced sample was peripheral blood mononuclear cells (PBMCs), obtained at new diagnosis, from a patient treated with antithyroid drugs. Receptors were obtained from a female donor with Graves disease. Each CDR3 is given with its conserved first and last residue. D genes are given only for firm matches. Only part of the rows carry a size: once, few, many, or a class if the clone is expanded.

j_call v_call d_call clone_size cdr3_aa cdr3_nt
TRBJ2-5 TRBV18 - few CASSITVQETQYF TGTGCCAGCTCAATAACAGTACAAGAGACCCAGTACTTC
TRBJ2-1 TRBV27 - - CASRGEKLSNNYNEQFF TGTGCCAGCAGGGGGGAGAAGTTATCCAACAATTACAATGAGCAGTTCTTC
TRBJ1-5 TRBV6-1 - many CASSPLGSVYDQPQHF TGTGCCAGCAGTCCTCTAGGCTCCGTCTATGATCAGCCCCAGCATTTT
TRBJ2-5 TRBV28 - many CASSLSGLGVETQYF TGTGCCAGCAGTTTATCAGGATTGGGGGTGGAGACCCAGTACTTC
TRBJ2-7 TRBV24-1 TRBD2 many CATSEGLAGGYEQYF TGTGCCACCAGTGAGGGGCTAGCGGGAGGATACGAGCAGTACTTC
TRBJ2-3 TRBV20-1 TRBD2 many CSAGPLAGTDTQYF TGCAGTGCTGGCCCCCTAGCGGGCACAGATACGCAGTATTTT
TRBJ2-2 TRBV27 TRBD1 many CASSLTGGWDTGELFF TGTGCCAGCAGTTTAACAGGGGGCTGGGACACCGGGGAGCTGTTTTTT
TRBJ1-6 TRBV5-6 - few CASSLIGLDSPLHF TGTGCCAGCAGCTTGATAGGGTTGGATTCACCCCTCCACTTT
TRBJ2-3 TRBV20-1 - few CSARPDGSTDTQYF TGCAGTGCTAGACCCGACGGGAGCACAGATACGCAGTATTTT
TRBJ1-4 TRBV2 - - CASKERWVVEKLFF TGTGCCAGCAAAGAACGTTGGGTCGTCGAAAAACTGTTTTTT
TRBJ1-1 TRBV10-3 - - CATLPGKRDTEAFF TGTGCCACCCTTCCCGGGAAAAGAGACACTGAAGCTTTCTTT
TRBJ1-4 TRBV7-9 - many CASSLPPKEEKLFF TGTGCCAGCAGCTTACCCCCCAAAGAAGAAAAACTGTTTTTT
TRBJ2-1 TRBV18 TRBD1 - CASSPPGTGRHEQFF TGTGCCAGCTCACCACCCGGGACAGGGAGACATGAGCAGTTCTTC
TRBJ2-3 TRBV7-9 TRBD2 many CASSSGRTDTQYF TGTGCCAGCTCTAGCGGGAGAACAGATACGCAGTATTTT
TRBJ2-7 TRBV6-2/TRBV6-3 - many CASSESGRFYEQYF TGTGCCAGCAGTGAATCAGGCAGATTCTACGAGCAGTACTTC
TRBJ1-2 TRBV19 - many CASSITRGALTDPYTF TGTGCCAGTAGTATAACCCGGGGCGCGCTTACAGACCCCTACACCTTC